A single sample is the source of the 20 T cell receptor beta chains below, sequenced in a study of blood T cells in healthy people across ages. A J-beta primer mix and a sample-barcoded 5' primer were used in a second PCR of roughly 6 to 11 cycles. Via MiXCR, TCRdb re-called the 5' RACE reads, giving one row per CDR3 protein. The repertoire holds hundreds of thousands of distinct CDR3 sequences, with roughly 64% as singletons. The sequenced material came from blood. Source of these receptors: a man aged 30-40 years in good health.

This clonotype came up a few times. The CDR3 sequence is CASSPESETQYF. For the CDR3, the DNA is TGTGCCAGCAGCCCCGAATCGGAGACCCAGTACTTC. V gene TRBV6-2 or TRBV6-3 combines with J gene TRBJ2-5; no firm D call. The length of the CDR3 is 12 residues. Per the germline V gene, CDR1 is MNHEY and CDR2 is SVGEGT. V lost 6 bases, J lost 5 bases, and 10 bases lay in between.

This clonotype has only a few counts. The rearrangement links TRBV27 to TRBJ1-2; no definite D call. Per germline, CDR1 MNHEY and CDR2 SMNVEV (reference sequence). The CDR3 is 13 residues long. V lost 5 bases, J lost 6 bases, and 13 bases lay in between. The CDR3 reads CASSTPTGNGYTF. The CDR3 DNA follows: TGTGCCAGCAGTACCCCGACGGGGAATGGCTACACCTTC.

The V and J genes are TRBV29-1 and TRBJ2-1; 7 bases match TRBD2. The J call is doubtful: the DNA matches TRBJ2-7 better. This CDR3 is 14 amino acids long. Germline V lookup: CDR1 SQVTM, CDR2 ANQGSEA. DNA of the CDR3: TGCAGCGTCATTAGCGGGTCGACCTACAATGAGCAGTACTTC. Protein: CSVISGSTYNEQYF.

This chain joins TRBV27 and TRBJ2-1; TRBD1 matches at 8 bases. V lost 3 bases to trimming and J lost 5 bases; unmatched junction nucleotides: 9. Germline CDR1 and CDR2: MNHEY and SMNVEV (reference sequence). The CDR3 consists of 16 residues. The CDR3 sequence is CASSLRRQGPHNEQFF. CDR3 DNA: TGTGCCAGCAGTTTGCGAAGACAGGGGCCCCACAATGAGCAGTTCTTC.

The chain combines TRBV7-9 with TRBJ2-1; no clear D. The germline gives CDR1 SEHNR, CDR2 FQNEAQ (reference sequence). V lost 4 bases to trimming and J lost 6 bases, with 4 bases between them. This CDR3 is built from 11 residues. CDR3 sequence: CASSWANEQFF. CDR3 in DNA: TGTGCCAGCAGCTGGGCCAATGAGCAGTTCTTC.

The V and J genes are TRBV30 and TRBJ2-1; 11 bases are shared with TRBD1. The germline V gene has CDR1 GTSNPN and CDR2 SVGIG (reference sequence). The CDR3 contains 16 residues. After removal of 2 bases from V and 4 bases from J, the junction contained 7 bases not matched to a gene. This CDR3 is CAWSSGQGARYNEQFF. CDR3 nucleotides: TGTGCCTGGAGTAGTGGACAGGGGGCGCGATACAATGAGCAGTTCTTC.

This clonotype occurred a few times. This chain uses TRBV10-1 with TRBJ2-7, with 7 bases identical to TRBD1. CDR3 length equals 14 residues. Germline values: CDR1 WNHNN, CDR2 SYGVQD (reference sequence). After removal of 0 bases from V and 7 bases from J, the junction contained 6 bases not matched to a gene. The CDR3, as DNA: TGCGCCAGCAGTGAGTCCTGGGGACAGCGGGAGCAGTACTTC. Residues: CASSESWGQREQYF.

This clonotype has more than one count but fewer than ten. V and J are TRBV9 and TRBJ1-4, with D tentatively TRBD1 (6 bases). V shed 0 bases and J shed 8 bases, with 14 bases lying between them. This CDR3 spans 15 amino acids. Germline CDR1 reads SGDLS; CDR2 reads YYNGEE. The CDR3 here is CASSVVGAPFEKLFF. CDR3 sequence (DNA): TGTGCCAGCAGCGTAGTGGGGGCCCCATTCGAAAAACTGTTTTTT. Together with reference TRBV9 and TRBJ1-4, the CDR3 gives the full variable domain: DSGVTQTPKHLITATGQRVTLRCSPRSGDLSVYWYQQSLDQGLQFLIQYYNGEERAKGNILERFSAQQFPDLHSELNLSSLELGDSALYFCASSVVGAPFEKLFFGSGTQLSVL.

The V call is TRBV20-1, the J call TRBJ2-1; D is undetermined. The DNA end is more similar to TRBJ2-7, so the J call may be wrong. The CDR3 is 10 residues long. CDR1 is DFQATT, CDR2 SNEGSKA, per germline (reference sequence). The chain's CDR3 is CSALYNEQYF. The CDR3 bases are TGCAGTGCCTTGTACAATGAGCAGTACTTC.

The chain employs TRBV18 and TRBJ2-1; 9 bases are a match to TRBD1. Germline V CDR1 and CDR2: KGHSH, LQKENI. CDR3 length: 16 residues. V was pared by 4 bases and J by 9 bases, with 13 bases of the junction left unmatched. CDR3 sequence reads: CASSRPGTGYIGEQFF. CDR3 nucleotide sequence: TGTGCCAGCTCACGTCCCGGGACAGGGTATATCGGTGAGCAGTTCTTC.

The chain uses TRBV7-2 and TRBJ2-5; D gene uncertain. V was shortened by 3 bases and J by 13 bases, with 18 bases between the two germline ends. The CDR3 spans 13 residues. Germline-derived CDR1 and CDR2 are SGHTA and FQGNSA. The CDR3 bases are TGTGCCAGCAGCTTTAGGACGGAGACTGCCTGGTACTTC. Protein product: CASSFRTETAWYF.

V is TRBV2 and J is TRBJ2-2; D gene uncertain. Germline V gives CDR1 SNHLY, CDR2 FYNNEI. The ends were cut back, 7 bases at V and 5 bases at J, with 11 bases in the middle. The CDR3 has 13 residues. CDR3 sequence (DNA): TGTGCCAGCAAGTTTGGCGGAACCGGGGAGCTGTTTTTT. It specifies CASKFGGTGELFF. Supplemented by reference TRBV2 and TRBJ2-2, the full variable domain reads EPEVTQTPSHQVTQMGQEVILRCVPISNHLYFYWYRQILGQKVEFLVSFYNNEISEKSEIFDDQFSVERPDGSNFTLKIRSTKLEDSAMYFCASKFGGTGELFFGEGSRLTVL.

This clonotype turned up a few times. The gene calls are TRBV7-3 and TRBJ2-3; unclear D gene. This CDR3 has 16 amino acids. Trimming left V 4 bases short and J 6 bases short, with 20 bases between. The germline V gene encodes CDR1 SGHTA and CDR2 FQGTGA. The CDR3: CASSSQVISEKDTQYF. CDR3 nucleotides: TGTGCCAGCAGCTCGCAGGTTATTAGTGAGAAGGATACGCAGTATTTT.

J is TRBJ1-2 and V is TRBV10-2, with TRBD1 matching 10 bases. This CDR3 comprises 15 residues. The trim removed 7 bases at V and 1 base at J, leaving 6 bases unmatched. The germline V gene encodes CDR1 WSHSY and CDR2 SAAADI. In DNA, the CDR3 is TGCGCCAGCACCAAAGGGACAGGGGTTAACTATGGCTACACCTTC. This codes for CASTKGTGVNYGYTF.

The chain carries TRBV12-3 or TRBV12-4 and TRBJ2-2; tentative D call: TRBD2 (6 bases). V lost 3 bases, J lost 6 bases, and 17 bases lay in between. The CDR3 is 16 amino acids. CDR3 bases: TGTGCCAGCAGTTTCTGGGGGGTAGAGGTTGCCGGGGAGCTGTTTTTT. This encodes CASSFWGVEVAGELFF.

This chain links TRBV11-1 with TRBJ1-1, with D unclear. The V gene's germline CDR1 is SGHAT and CDR2 FQDESV (reference sequence). The CDR3 is 15 amino acids. Trimming cost V 2 bases and J 1 base, with 11 bases left between them. As DNA, the CDR3 is TGTGCCAGCAGCTTACTATCCGGCGGGAACACTGAAGCTTTCTTT. This encodes CASSLLSGGNTEAFF.

The chain couples TRBV27 to TRBJ2-7; no reliable D call. Trimming shortened V by 2 bases and J by 3 bases, and 8 bases separated the two germline ends. The CDR3 consists of 13 residues. Germline assignment: CDR1 MNHEY and CDR2 SMNVEV (reference sequence). The CDR3 DNA reads TGTGCCAGCAGTTTAAACCCTAGCTACGAGCAGTACTTC. Translated, it gives CASSLNPSYEQYF.

This clonotype was observed once. V gene TRBV6-6 combines with J gene TRBJ1-4; D might be TRBD1 (5 bases). In germline, CDR1 is MNHNY, CDR2 SVGAGI (reference sequence). V lost 6 bases and J lost 8, with 19 bases in between. This CDR3 has 15 residues. The CDR3 DNA reads as TGTGCCAGCAGCTCCCCAGGGTACTTAGGGGAAAAACTGTTTTTT. It codes for CASSSPGYLGEKLFF.

The rearrangement links TRBV20-1 to TRBJ2-5; D uncertain. The V end lost 1 base, the J end lost 2 bases, and 11 bases lay between the germline ends. This CDR3 region has 14 residues. Germline V gene data show CDR1 as DFQATT and CDR2 as SNEGSKA (reference sequence). The CDR3 protein is CSARVYTPQETQYF. The CDR3 nucleotides read TGCAGTGCTAGAGTTTACACCCCTCAAGAGACCCAGTACTTC.

The chain has TRBV4-3 and TRBJ2-2, with D perhaps matching TRBD2 (5 bases). The V gene lost 0 bases and the J gene lost 3 bases, with 14 bases spanning the gap. CDR3 length: 17 residues. In germline, CDR1 is LGHNA, CDR2 YSLEER. CDR3 loop: CASSQDSASPHTGELFF. The CDR3, as DNA: TGCGCCAGCAGCCAAGATAGCGCTAGCCCACACACCGGGGAGCTGTTTTTT.